The T cell receptor beta chain described here comes from a study of post-analysis software for immune sequencing data. CDR1 is DFQATT and CDR2 is SNEGSKA in the germline V gene (reference sequence). This CDR3 comprises 16 residues. In the case of this clonotype: Its specificity is not known. A read error may produce the germline difference seen at one junction end.

Unique molecular identifiers tagged the TCR beta cDNA libraries. TCRdb re-derived calls from the PCR reads in MiXCR, one entry per CDR3 protein. The sample lists 170,000 or so distinct CDR3 sequences; 30% were seen once. Study-wide points: TRBV5-6, TRBV5-1 and TRBV20-1 belonged to a set of roughly five TRBV segments that were more frequent in patients than controls.

Sequenced material: blood. The source is a girl aged 5 to 17 with multiple sclerosis. This sequence joins TRBV20-1 and TRBJ1-2, with D maybe TRBD1 (6 bases). The CDR3 protein is CSASHRDTGIHYGHTF. In nucleotides, the CDR3 is TGCAGTGCTAGTCACAGGGACACCGGGATTCACTATGGCCACACCTTC.